This record concerns one TCR beta chain sequence. The antigen is unknown. The ends were cut back, 3 bases at V and 8 bases at J, with 18 bases in the middle. The CDR3 runs 15 residues. Germline assignment: CDR1 SGDLS and CDR2 YYNGEE. This entry belongs to a study of post-analysis software for immune sequencing data. Libraries were made from TCR beta cDNA, and they carried unique molecular identifiers. TCRdb reprocessed the PCR reads via MiXCR and lists one record per CDR3 protein. The sample has roughly 600,000 distinct CDR3 sequences, roughly 46% seen once. Findings and caveats of the study: Co-batched samples clustered tightly together by F measure. Comparison of patients with controls showed four or five TRBV segments more frequent in patients, TRBV5-6, TRBV5-1 and TRBV20-1 among them.

The rearrangement links TRBV9 to TRBJ2-1; D assignment may be TRBD1 or TRBD2 (6 bases each). The sequence came from a girl aged 5-17 years with multiple sclerosis. The sample consisted of blood. CDR3 amino acids: CASSEGGLALHEQFF. As DNA, the CDR3 is TGTGCCAGCAGCGAGGGGGGACTCGCGCTACATGAGCAGTTCTTC.